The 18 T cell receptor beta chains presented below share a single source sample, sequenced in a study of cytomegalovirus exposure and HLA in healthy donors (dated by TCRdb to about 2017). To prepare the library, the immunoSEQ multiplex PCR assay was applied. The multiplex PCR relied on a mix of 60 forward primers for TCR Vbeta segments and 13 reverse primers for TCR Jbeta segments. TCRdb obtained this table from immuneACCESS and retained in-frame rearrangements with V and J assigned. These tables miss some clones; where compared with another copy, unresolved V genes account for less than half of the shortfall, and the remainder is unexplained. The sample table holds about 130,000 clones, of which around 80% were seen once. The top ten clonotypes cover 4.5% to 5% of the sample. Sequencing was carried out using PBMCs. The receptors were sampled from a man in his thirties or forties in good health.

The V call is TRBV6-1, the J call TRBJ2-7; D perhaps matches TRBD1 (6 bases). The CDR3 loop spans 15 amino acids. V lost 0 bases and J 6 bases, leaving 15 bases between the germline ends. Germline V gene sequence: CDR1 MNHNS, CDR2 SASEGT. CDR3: CASSEAGLRGVEQYF. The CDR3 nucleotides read TGTGCCAGCAGTGAAGCGGGCCTCAGGGGAGTCGAGCAGTACTTC.

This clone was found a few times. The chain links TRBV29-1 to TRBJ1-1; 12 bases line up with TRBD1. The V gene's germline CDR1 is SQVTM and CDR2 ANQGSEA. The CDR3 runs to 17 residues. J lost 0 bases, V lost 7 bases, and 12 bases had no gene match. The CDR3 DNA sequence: TGCAGCGCCGTTGGTGCCCGGGACAGGGGGCTGAACACTGAAGCTTTCTTT. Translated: CSAVGARDRGLNTEAFF.

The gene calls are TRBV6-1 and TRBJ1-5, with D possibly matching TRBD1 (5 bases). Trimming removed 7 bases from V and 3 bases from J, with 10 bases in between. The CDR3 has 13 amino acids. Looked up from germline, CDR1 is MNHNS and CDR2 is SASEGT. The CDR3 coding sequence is TGTGCCAGCACCAGGGTTTCCAATCAGCCCCAGCATTTT. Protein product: CASTRVSNQPQHF.

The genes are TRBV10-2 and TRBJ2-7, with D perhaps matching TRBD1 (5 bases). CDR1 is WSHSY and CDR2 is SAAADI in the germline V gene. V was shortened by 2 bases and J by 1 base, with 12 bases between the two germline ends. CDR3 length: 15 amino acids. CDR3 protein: CASSERSRVSYEQYF. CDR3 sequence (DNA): TGCGCCAGCAGTGAGCGAAGCAGGGTTTCCTACGAGCAGTACTTC.

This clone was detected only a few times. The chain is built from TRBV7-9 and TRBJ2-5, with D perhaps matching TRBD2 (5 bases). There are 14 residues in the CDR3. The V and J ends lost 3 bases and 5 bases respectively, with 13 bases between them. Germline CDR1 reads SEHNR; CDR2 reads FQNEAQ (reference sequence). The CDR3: CASSLGGLDETQYF. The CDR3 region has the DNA TGTGCCAGCAGCTTGGGCGGACTCGACGAGACCCAGTACTTC.

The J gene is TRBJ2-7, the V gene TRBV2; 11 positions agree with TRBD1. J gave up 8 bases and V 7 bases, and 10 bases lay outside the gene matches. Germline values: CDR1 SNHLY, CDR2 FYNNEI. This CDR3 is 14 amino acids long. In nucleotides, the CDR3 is TGTGCCAGCACCGGCGGGACAGGGGGGGACCAGCAGTACTTC. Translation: CASTGGTGGDQQYF.

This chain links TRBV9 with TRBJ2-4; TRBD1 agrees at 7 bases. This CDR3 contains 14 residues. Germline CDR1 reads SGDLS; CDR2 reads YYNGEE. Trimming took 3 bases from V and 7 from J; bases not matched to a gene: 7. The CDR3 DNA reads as TGTGCCAGCAGCGGACAGACAGGGTCCAACATTCAGTACTTC. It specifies CASSGQTGSNIQYF. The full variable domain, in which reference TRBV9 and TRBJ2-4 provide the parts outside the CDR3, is DSGVTQTPKHLITATGQRVTLRCSPRSGDLSVYWYQQSLDQGLQFLIQYYNGEERAKGNILERFSAQQFPDLHSELNLSSLELGDSALYFCASSGQTGSNIQYFGAGTRLSVL.

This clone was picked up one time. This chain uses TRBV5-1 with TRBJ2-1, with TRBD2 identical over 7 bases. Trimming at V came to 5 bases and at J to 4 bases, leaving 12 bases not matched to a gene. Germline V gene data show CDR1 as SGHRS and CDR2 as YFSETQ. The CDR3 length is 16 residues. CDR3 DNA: TGCGCCAGCAGAGGCGTGGGGCTAGCGGAATACAATGAGCAGTTCTTC. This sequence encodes CASRGVGLAEYNEQFF. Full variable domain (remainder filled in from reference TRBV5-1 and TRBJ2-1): KAGVTQTPRYLIKTRGQQVTLSCSPISGHRSVSWYQQTPGQGLQFLFEYFSETQRNKGNFPGRFSGRQFSNSRSEMNVSTLELGDSALYLCASRGVGLAEYNEQFFGPGTRLTVL.

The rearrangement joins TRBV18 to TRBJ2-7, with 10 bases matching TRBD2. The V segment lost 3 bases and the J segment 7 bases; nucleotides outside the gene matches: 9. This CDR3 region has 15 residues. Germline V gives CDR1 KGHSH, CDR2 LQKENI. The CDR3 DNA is TGTGCCAGCTCACCGAGCCTAGCGGGAGTAAAAGAGCAGTACTTC. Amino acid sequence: CASSPSLAGVKEQYF.

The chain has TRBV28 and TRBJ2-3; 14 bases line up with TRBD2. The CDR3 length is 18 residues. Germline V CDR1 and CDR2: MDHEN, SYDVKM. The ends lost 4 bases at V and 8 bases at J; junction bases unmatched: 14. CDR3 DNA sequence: TGTGCCAGCAGTTCCACCGGGACTAGCGGGAGCATCCCCGGTACGCAGTATTTT. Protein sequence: CASSSTGTSGSIPGTQYF.

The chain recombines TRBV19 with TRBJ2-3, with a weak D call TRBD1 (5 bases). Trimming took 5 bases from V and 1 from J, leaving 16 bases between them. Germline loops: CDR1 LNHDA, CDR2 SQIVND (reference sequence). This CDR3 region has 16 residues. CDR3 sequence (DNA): TGTGCCAGTAGTGTCCAGGGTAGAAGGGGCACAGATACGCAGTATTTT. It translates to CASSVQGRRGTDTQYF.

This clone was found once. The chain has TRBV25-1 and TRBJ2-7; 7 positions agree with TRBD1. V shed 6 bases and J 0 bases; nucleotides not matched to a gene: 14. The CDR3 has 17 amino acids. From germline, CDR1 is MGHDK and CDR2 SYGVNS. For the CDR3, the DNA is TGTGCCAGCAGCCCATCCTTGGACAGGTACTTCTCCTACGAGCAGTACTTC. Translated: CASSPSLDRYFSYEQYF.

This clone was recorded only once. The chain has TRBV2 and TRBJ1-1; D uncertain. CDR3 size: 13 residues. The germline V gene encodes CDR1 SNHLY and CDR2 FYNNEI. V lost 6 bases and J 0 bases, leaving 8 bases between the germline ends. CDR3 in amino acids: CASSFSLNTEAFF. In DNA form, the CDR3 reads TGTGCCAGCAGCTTTTCCTTGAACACTGAAGCTTTCTTT.

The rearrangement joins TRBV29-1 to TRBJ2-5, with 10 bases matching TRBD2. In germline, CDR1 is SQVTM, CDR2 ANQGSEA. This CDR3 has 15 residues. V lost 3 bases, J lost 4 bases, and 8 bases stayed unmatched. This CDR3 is CSVEPSGRGTETQYF. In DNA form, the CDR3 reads TGCAGCGTTGAGCCTAGCGGGAGAGGAACAGAGACCCAGTACTTC. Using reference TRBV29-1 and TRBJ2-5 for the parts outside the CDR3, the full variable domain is SAVISQKPSRDICQRGTSLTIQCQVDSQVTMMFWYRQQPGQSLTLIATANQGSEATYESGFVIDKFPISRPNLTFSTLTVSNMSPEDSSIYLCSVEPSGRGTETQYFGPGTRLLVL.

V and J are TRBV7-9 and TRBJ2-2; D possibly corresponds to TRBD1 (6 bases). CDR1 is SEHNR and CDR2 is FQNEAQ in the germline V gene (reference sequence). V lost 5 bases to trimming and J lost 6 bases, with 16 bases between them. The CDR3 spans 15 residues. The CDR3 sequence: CASSVGQFSPGELFF. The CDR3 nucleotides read TGTGCCAGCAGCGTAGGACAGTTTTCCCCCGGGGAGCTGTTTTTT. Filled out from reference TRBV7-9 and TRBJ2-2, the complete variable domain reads DTGVSQNPRHKITKRGQNVTFRCDPISEHNRLYWYRQTLGQGPEFLTYFQNEAQLEKSRLLSDRFSAERPKGSFSTLEIQRTEQGDSAMYLCASSVGQFSPGELFFGEGSRLTVL.

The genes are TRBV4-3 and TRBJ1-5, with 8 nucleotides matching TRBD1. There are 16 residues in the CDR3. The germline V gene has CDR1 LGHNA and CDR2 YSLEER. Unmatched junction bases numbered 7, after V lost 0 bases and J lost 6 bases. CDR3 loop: CASSQESGGGGQPQHF. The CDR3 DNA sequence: TGCGCCAGCAGCCAAGAGTCAGGGGGCGGGGGTCAGCCCCAGCATTTT.

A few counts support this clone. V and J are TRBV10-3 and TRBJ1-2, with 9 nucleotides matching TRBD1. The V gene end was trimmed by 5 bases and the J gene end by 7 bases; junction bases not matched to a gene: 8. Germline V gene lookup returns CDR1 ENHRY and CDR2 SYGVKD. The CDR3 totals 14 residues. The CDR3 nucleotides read TGTGCCATCAGTCTTACAGGGGGCCCGGCTGGCTACACCTTC. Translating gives CAISLTGGPAGYTF.

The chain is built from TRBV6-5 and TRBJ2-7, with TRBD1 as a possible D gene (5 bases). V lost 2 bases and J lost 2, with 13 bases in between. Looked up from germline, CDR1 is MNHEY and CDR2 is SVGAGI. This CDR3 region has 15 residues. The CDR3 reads CASSYKSGQTYEQYF. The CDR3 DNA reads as TGTGCCAGCAGTTACAAGTCAGGGCAGACCTACGAGCAGTACTTC.